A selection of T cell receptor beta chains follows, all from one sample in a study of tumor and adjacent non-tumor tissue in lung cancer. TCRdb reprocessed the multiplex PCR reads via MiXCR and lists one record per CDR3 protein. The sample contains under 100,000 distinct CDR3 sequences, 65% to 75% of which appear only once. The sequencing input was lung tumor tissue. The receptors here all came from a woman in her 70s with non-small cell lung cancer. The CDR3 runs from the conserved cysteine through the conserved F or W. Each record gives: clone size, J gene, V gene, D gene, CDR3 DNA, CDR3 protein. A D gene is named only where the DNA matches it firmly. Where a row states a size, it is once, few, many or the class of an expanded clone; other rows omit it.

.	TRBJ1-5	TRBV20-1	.	TGCAGTGCTAGAGATCTTAGTCAGCCCCAGCGTTTT	CSARDLSQPQRF
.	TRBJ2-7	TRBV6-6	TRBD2	TGTGCCAGCAGTCTAGCGGGATGGACCTACGAGCAGAACTTC	CASSLAGWTYEQNF
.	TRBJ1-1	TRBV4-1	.	TGCGCCAGCAGCGCCCTGACAGAGAACACTGAAGGTTTCTTT	CASSALTENTEGFF
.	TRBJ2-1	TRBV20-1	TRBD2	TGCAGTGCTAGAGATAGAACGCAGACTAGCAGGAGATGGAACGAGCAGTTCTTC	CSARDRTQTSRRWNEQFF
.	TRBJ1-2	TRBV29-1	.	TGCAGCGTGGGTGAAGACCATTATGGCTACACCTTT	CSVGEDHYGYTF
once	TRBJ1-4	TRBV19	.	TGTGCCAGTTGTATAACTCATGAAAAACTGTTTTTT	CASCITHEKLFF
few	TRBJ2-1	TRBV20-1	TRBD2	TGCAGTGCCCATCCGGGACTAGCGGGTCTCGGGCAGTTCTTC	CSAHPGLAGLGQFF
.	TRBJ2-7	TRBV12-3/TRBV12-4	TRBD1	TGTGCCAGTAATTTGAACAGGGGAGTGCCGGCGCAGCACTTC	CASNLNRGVPAQHF
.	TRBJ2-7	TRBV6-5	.	TGTGCTACCTCTGTCTCCTACAAGCAGTACTTC	CATSVSYKQYF
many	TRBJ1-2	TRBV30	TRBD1	TGTGCCTGGAGTGGAGACAGGGGGAGCCTTGGCTACACCTTC	CAWSGDRGSLGYTF
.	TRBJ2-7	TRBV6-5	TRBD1	TGTACCAGCAGTACAGGGACAGGGGGCGGCAATTACGAGCACTACTTC	CTSSTGTGGGNYEHYF
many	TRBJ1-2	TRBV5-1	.	TGCGCCAGCAGCTTCACAGGGAACTATGGCTACACCTTC	CASSFTGNYGYTF
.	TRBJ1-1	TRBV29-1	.	TGCAGCGTCCACTGGGGCGAGTTATGGAACACCGAAGCTTTCTTT	CSVHWGELWNTEAFF
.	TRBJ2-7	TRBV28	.	TGTGCCAGCAGCAACACTTGGTCACCCGAGCAGTACTTC	CASSNTWSPEQYF
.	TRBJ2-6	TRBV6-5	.	TGTGCCAACAGTTCTACTATATCTGGGGCCAACGTCCTGGCTTTC	CANSSTISGANVLAF
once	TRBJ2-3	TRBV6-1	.	TGTGCCAGTATGGACAACCGGGACAAGGGAGATACGCAGTATTTT	CASMDNRDKGDTQYF
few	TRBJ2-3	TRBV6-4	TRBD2	TGTGCCAGCAGTGACTCTGCGCTAGCGGGAGAAGCAGATACGCAGTATTTT	CASSDSALAGEADTQYF
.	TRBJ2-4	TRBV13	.	TGTGCCAGCAGCTCACCCGTAGAAAACATTCGGTACTTC	CASSSPVENIRYF